This T cell receptor (beta chain) was captured in a study of blood T cell repertoires in COVID-19. The repertoire was sequenced with immunoSEQ multiplex PCR; TCRdb's copy has only in-frame clones and lacks some. The data show some 510,000 clones, roughly 88% seen once. This clone came up a few times. V lost 5 bases to trimming and J lost 1 base; unmatched junction nucleotides: 8. The CDR3 is made up of 16 amino acids. The germline V gene has CDR1 LGHDT and CDR2 YNNKEL (reference sequence). Sequencing used PBMCs or T cells enriched from blood (not recorded which). The chain joins TRBV3-1 (or the pseudogene TRBV3-2) to TRBJ1-1, with TRBD1 matching 9 bases. The receptor's source is a woman aged 40 to 50 who had recovered from COVID-19. The CDR3 DNA sequence: TGTGCCAGCAGCGCCCGGACAGGGGTACCGAACACTGAAGCTTTCTTT. This translates into CASSARTGVPNTEAFF.